This T cell receptor beta chain was profiled in a study of Ad26.COV2.S vaccination and SARS-CoV-2 variants. This clone was seen only a few times. Described treatment: roughly 19 received Ad26.COV2.S at low or high dose, single or two shots; several received placebo; per-sample allocation not given. Sampling took place 63 days after the first vaccine or placebo injection. Immunization relied on an Ad26 vector, which expressed Wuhan-strain SARS-CoV-2 spike. Some clones are missing from TCRdb's copy, which holds only in-frame ones; the method was immunoSEQ multiplex PCR. The profile shows about 440,000 clones, 90% of them singletons. The V and J ends lost 4 bases and 0 bases respectively, with 7 bases between them. The CDR3 is 13 amino acids. Germline V CDR1 and CDR2: SGHRS, YFSETQ.

The chain uses TRBV5-1 and TRBJ1-1; D gene ambiguous. The sequencing used peripheral blood, collected in a trial of Ad26.COV2.S vaccine versus placebo. The TCR originated in a person between 18 and 59 years old who received the Ad26.COV2.S COVID-19 vaccine or a placebo. The CDR3 sequence is CASSRALNTEAFF. CDR3 bases: TGCGCCAGCAGCCGTGCCCTGAACACTGAAGCTTTCTTT.